These T cell receptor beta chains were read from a single sample in a study of blood T cell repertoires in COVID-19. This table comes from immunoSEQ multiplex PCR, and its TCRdb copy is limited to in-frame clones, with some not included. The table lists about 460,000 clones, 75% to 90% of them singletons, with approximately 8.3% in the top ten. Source material: PBMCs or T cells enriched from blood (not recorded which). The source is a woman in her sixties who had recovered from COVID-19. CDR3s include the opening cysteine and the closing phenylalanine or tryptophan. Fields, in order: D gene, V gene, CDR3 length, J gene, clone size, CDR3 DNA, CDR3 protein. A D gene is named only where the DNA matches it firmly. Where a row states a size, it is once, few, many or the class of an expanded clone; other rows omit it.

D: TRBD2; V: TRBV10-3; length: 16; J: TRBJ2-5; size: .; DNA: TGTGCCACCCTGGGGGAGGTAGCGGGGGATTTTGGGACCCAGTACTTC; CDR3: CATLGEVAGDFGTQYF
D: TRBD2; V: TRBV19; length: 19; J: TRBJ2-2; size: .; DNA: TGTGCCAGTAGTATTTGGAGGACTAGCGGGGGGATTAAAGGCGGGGAGCTGTTTTTT; CDR3: CASSIWRTSGGIKGGELFF
D: .; V: TRBV10-3; length: 14; J: TRBJ1-4; size: .; DNA: TGTGCCATCAGTGCTGGACAGAATAATGAAAAACTGTTTTTT; CDR3: CAISAGQNNEKLFF
D: TRBD1; V: TRBV27; length: 15; J: TRBJ1-2; size: .; DNA: TGTGCCAGCAGTTTATTGGGGACAGGGGCGTATGGCTACACCTTC; CDR3: CASSLLGTGAYGYTF
D: .; V: TRBV3-1/TRBV3-2; length: 15; J: TRBJ1-2; size: .; DNA: TGTGCCAGCAGCCAGAAGACAGGCCTCCAACCTGGCTACACCTTC; CDR3: CASSQKTGLQPGYTF
D: TRBD1; V: TRBV9; length: 13; J: TRBJ1-1; size: .; DNA: TGTGCCAGCAGCCGGACAGGGGTAACTGAAGCTTTCTTT; CDR3: CASSRTGVTEAFF
D: .; V: TRBV14; length: 12; J: TRBJ2-1; size: .; DNA: TGTGCCAGCAGCCCTACCACAGGGGAGCAGTTCTTC; CDR3: CASSPTTGEQFF
D: TRBD1; V: TRBV5-1; length: 14; J: TRBJ1-2; size: .; DNA: TGCGCCAGCAGTTATCAGGGGGCGCAGAATGGCTACACCTTC; CDR3: CASSYQGAQNGYTF
D: .; V: TRBV27; length: 15; J: TRBJ1-6; size: .; DNA: TGTGCCAGCAGTCGTGGAGGGGCCTATAATTCACCCCTCCACTTT; CDR3: CASSRGGAYNSPLHF
D: .; V: TRBV24-1; length: 16; J: TRBJ2-1; size: .; DNA: TGTGCCACCAGTGATCCGAGGCGCGGGAAAAGGGATGAGCAGTTCTTC; CDR3: CATSDPRRGKRDEQFF
D: TRBD1; V: TRBV19; length: 14; J: TRBJ2-7; size: .; DNA: TGTGCCAGTAGTTCCACGGGGACAGATTACGAGCAGTACTTC; CDR3: CASSSTGTDYEQYF
D: TRBD2; V: TRBV4-1; length: 21; J: TRBJ2-2; size: .; DNA: TGCGCCAGCAGCCAAGATAAAGTTTGGGGGGGTGCGAGGCGGGACCCCGGGGAGCTGTTTTTT; CDR3: CASSQDKVWGGARRDPGELFF
D: .; V: TRBV5-6; length: 14; J: TRBJ1-6; size: .; DNA: TGTGCCAGCAGCTTGACAGGGTATAATTCACCCCTCCACTTT; CDR3: CASSLTGYNSPLHF
D: TRBD1; V: TRBV7-9; length: 15; J: TRBJ1-5; size: once; DNA: TGTGCCAGCAGCTTAGCCGGACAGGCTGGACAGCCCCAGCATTTT; CDR3: CASSLAGQAGQPQHF
D: .; V: TRBV5-1; length: 12; J: TRBJ2-3; size: .; DNA: TGCGCCAGCAGAGGTGACGGGGATACGCAGTATTTT; CDR3: CASRGDGDTQYF
D: TRBD1; V: TRBV24-1; length: 18; J: TRBJ2-6; size: few; DNA: TGTGCCACCAGTGAAAGGACAGGGGGATACTCTGGGGCCAACGTCCTGACTTTC; CDR3: CATSERTGGYSGANVLTF
D: .; V: TRBV10-2; length: 15; J: TRBJ2-5; size: .; DNA: TGCGCCAGCAGTGAGTCCCCCATCCCCCGGGAGACCCAGTACTTC; CDR3: CASSESPIPRETQYF
D: TRBD1; V: TRBV27; length: 15; J: TRBJ1-6; size: .; DNA: TGTGCCAGCAGTCCGAGGACAGGGGTGGGTTCACCCCTCCACTTT; CDR3: CASSPRTGVGSPLHF
D: TRBD2; V: TRBV24-1; length: 17; J: TRBJ2-3; size: .; DNA: TGTGCCACCAGTGATCTTAGCGGGGGGCTTGGCACAGATACGCAGTATTTT; CDR3: CATSDLSGGLGTDTQYF
D: TRBD1; V: TRBV27; length: 15; J: TRBJ1-2; size: few; DNA: TGTGCCAGTATTGCGATGACAGGGAATTCGTATGGCTACACCTTC; CDR3: CASIAMTGNSYGYTF
D: .; V: TRBV19; length: 14; J: TRBJ2-2; size: few; DNA: TGTGCCAGTAGAACAACAGGGAACACCGGGGAGCTGTTTTTT; CDR3: CASRTTGNTGELFF
D: .; V: TRBV4-1; length: 15; J: TRBJ1-5; size: few; DNA: TGCGCCAGCAGCCAAGTTAGTCAGGGTGGTCAGCCCCAGCATTTT; CDR3: CASSQVSQGGQPQHF
D: .; V: TRBV18; length: 16; J: TRBJ1-4; size: .; DNA: TGTGCCAGCTCACAGGACAGAGTTGCAACTAATGAAAAACTGTTTTTT; CDR3: CASSQDRVATNEKLFF
D: .; V: TRBV5-1; length: 13; J: TRBJ1-2; size: .; DNA: TGCGCCAGCAGCTTGGAGGGGTTGGATGGCTACACCTTC; CDR3: CASSLEGLDGYTF
D: TRBD1; V: TRBV5-1; length: 18; J: TRBJ2-6; size: .; DNA: TGCGCCAGCAGCGAACGGACAGGGAGGAGGTCTGGGGCCAACGTCCTGACTTTC; CDR3: CASSERTGRRSGANVLTF
D: .; V: TRBV2; length: 13; J: TRBJ2-3; size: .; DNA: TGTGCCAGCAGTGGGGAGTTTCCTGATACGCAGTATTTT; CDR3: CASSGEFPDTQYF
D: TRBD1; V: TRBV11-3; length: 15; J: TRBJ1-1; size: .; DNA: TGTGCCAGCAGCCGGGACAGGGGACTGAACACTGAAGCTTTCTTT; CDR3: CASSRDRGLNTEAFF
D: .; V: TRBV11-3; length: 15; J: TRBJ1-1; size: .; DNA: TGTGCCAGCAGCTTGGCGTCGACACCGAACACTGAAGCTTTCTTT; CDR3: CASSLASTPNTEAFF
D: .; V: TRBV5-6; length: 14; J: TRBJ1-2; size: few; DNA: TGTGCCAGCAGCTTGCAACCTCGGGGCTATGGCTACACCTTC; CDR3: CASSLQPRGYGYTF
D: TRBD1; V: TRBV4-1; length: 15; J: TRBJ1-5; size: .; DNA: TGCGCCAGCAGCCTAAAACAGGGGGCGGCTCAGCCCCAGCATTTT; CDR3: CASSLKQGAAQPQHF
D: TRBD2; V: TRBV4-1; length: 17; J: TRBJ2-7; size: .; DNA: TGCGCCAGCAGCCAAGGTTCCTTTTTAGCGGGCCCCTACGAGCAGTACTTC; CDR3: CASSQGSFLAGPYEQYF
D: TRBD1; V: TRBV9; length: 16; J: TRBJ1-6; size: .; DNA: TGTGCCAGCAGCGTGGGACAGGGCATCTATAATTCACCCCTCCACTTT; CDR3: CASSVGQGIYNSPLHF
D: TRBD1; V: TRBV11-2; length: 15; J: TRBJ2-3; size: .; DNA: TGTGCCAGCAGGGATTGGACAGGGCTGAAAGATACGCAGTATTTT; CDR3: CASRDWTGLKDTQYF
D: .; V: TRBV7-9; length: 15; J: TRBJ1-2; size: many; DNA: TGTGCCAGCAGCTTAAACTCCGACAGGCACTATGGCTACACCTTC; CDR3: CASSLNSDRHYGYTF
D: TRBD1; V: TRBV4-1; length: 14; J: TRBJ1-2; size: .; DNA: TGCGCCAGCAGCCAAGGCCATCTGGGGACAGATGACACCTTC; CDR3: CASSQGHLGTDDTF
D: .; V: TRBV7-8; length: 15; J: TRBJ2-7; size: .; DNA: TGTGCCAGCAGCTTCCAGGGCCGTATCTCCTACGAGCAGTACTTC; CDR3: CASSFQGRISYEQYF